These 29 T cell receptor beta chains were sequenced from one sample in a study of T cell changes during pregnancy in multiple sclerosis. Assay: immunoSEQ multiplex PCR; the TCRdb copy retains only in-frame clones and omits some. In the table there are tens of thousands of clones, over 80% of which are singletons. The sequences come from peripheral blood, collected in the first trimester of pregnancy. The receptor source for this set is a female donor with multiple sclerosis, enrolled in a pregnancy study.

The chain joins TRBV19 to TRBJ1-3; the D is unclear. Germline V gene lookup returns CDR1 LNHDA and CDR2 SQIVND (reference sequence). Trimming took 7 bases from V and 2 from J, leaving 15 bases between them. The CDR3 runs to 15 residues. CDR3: CASIDPVLTGNTIYF. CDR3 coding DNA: TGTGCCAGTATTGATCCGGTCCTAACTGGAAACACCATATATTTT.

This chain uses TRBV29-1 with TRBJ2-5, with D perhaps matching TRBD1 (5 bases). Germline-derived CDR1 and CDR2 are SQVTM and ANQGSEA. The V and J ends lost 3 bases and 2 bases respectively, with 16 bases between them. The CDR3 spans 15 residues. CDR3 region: CSVEVRDSSQETQYF. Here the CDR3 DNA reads TGCAGCGTTGAGGTGCGCGACAGTAGTCAAGAGACCCAGTACTTC.

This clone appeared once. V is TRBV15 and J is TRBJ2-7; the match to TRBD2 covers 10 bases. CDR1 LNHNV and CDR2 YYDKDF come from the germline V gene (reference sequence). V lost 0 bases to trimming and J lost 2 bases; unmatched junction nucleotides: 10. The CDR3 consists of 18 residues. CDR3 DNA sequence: TGTGCCACCAGCAGAGATCTCCTGACTAGCGGGCCAACCTACGAGCAGTACTTC. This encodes CATSRDLLTSGPTYEQYF.

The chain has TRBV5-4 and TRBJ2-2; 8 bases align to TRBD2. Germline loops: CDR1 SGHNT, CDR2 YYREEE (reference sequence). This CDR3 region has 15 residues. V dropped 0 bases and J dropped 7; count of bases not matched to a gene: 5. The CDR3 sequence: CASSLERETGGELFF. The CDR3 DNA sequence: TGTGCCAGCAGCTTGGAGCGGGAGACTGGCGGGGAGCTGTTTTTT.

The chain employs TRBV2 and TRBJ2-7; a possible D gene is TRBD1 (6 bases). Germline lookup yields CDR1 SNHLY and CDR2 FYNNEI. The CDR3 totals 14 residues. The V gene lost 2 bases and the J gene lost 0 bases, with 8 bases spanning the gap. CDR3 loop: CASSEQGPSYEQYF. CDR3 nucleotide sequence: TGTGCCAGCAGTGAACAGGGGCCCTCCTACGAGCAGTACTTC.

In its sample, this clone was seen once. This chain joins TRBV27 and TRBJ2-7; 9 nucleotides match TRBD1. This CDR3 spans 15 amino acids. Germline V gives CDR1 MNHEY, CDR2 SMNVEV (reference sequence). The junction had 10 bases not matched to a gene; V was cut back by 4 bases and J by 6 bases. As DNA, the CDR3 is TGTGCCAGCAGTTACTTAGGACAGGGGCAATCCGAGCAGTACTTC. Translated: CASSYLGQGQSEQYF.

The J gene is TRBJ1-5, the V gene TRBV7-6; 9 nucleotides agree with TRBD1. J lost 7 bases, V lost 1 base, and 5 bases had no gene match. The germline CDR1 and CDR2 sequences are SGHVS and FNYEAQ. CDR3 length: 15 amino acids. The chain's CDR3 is CASSLGTGDRQPQHF. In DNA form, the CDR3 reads TGTGCCAGCAGCTTAGGGACAGGGGACAGGCAGCCCCAGCATTTT.

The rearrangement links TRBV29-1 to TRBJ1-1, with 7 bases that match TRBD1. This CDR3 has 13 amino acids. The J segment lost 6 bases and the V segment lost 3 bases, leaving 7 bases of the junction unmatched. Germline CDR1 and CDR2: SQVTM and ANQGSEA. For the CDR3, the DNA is TGCAGCGTTGATCCCAGACAGGGCTCTGAAGCTTTCTTT. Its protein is CSVDPRQGSEAFF.

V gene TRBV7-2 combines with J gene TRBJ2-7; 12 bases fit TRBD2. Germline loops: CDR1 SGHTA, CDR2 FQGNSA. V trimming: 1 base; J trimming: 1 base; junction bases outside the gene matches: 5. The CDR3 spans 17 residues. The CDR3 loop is CASSLETSGSRSYEQYF. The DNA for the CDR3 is TGTGCCAGCAGCTTAGAGACTAGCGGGAGTAGATCCTACGAGCAGTACTTC.

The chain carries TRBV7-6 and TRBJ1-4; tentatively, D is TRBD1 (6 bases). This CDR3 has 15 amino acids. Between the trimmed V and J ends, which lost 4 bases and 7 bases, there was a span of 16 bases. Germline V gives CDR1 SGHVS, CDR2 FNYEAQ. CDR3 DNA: TGTGCCAGCAGCTCGACTGGGGCAGGGGCTGAAAAACTGTTTTTT. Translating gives CASSSTGAGAEKLFF.

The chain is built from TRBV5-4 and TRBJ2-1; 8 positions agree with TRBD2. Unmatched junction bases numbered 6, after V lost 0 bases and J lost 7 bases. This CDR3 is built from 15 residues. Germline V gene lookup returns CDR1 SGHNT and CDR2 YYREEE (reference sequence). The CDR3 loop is CASSLDGTRENEQFF. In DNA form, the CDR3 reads TGTGCCAGCAGCTTGGATGGGACTAGGGAAAATGAGCAGTTCTTC.

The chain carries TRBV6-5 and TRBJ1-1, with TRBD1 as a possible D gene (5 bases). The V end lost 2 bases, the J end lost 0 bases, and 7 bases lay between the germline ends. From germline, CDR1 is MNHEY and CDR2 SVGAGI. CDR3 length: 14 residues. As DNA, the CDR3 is TGTGCCAGCAGTTACGGGGGGATGAACACTGAAGCTTTCTTT. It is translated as CASSYGGMNTEAFF.

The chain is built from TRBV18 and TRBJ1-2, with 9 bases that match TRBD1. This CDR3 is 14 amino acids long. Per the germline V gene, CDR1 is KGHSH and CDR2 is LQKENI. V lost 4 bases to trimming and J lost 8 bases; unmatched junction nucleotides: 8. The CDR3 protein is CASSRDRDYWGYTF. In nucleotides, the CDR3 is TGTGCCAGCTCACGGGACAGGGATTACTGGGGCTACACCTTC.

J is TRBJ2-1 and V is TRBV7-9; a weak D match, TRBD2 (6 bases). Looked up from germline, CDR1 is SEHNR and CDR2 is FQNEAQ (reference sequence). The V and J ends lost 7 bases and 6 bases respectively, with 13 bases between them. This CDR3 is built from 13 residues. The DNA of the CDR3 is TGTGCCAGCAAACCAGATAGCGGCAATGAGCAGTTCTTC. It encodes CASKPDSGNEQFF.

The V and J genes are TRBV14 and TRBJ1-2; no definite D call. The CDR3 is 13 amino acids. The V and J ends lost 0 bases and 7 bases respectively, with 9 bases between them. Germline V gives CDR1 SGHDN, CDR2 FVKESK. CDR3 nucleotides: TGTGCCAGCAGCCAAGAAATGGAGGTTGGCTACACCTTC. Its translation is CASSQEMEVGYTF.

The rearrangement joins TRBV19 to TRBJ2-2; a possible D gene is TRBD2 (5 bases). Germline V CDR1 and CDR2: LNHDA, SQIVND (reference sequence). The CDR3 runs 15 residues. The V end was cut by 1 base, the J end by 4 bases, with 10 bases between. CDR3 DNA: TGTGCCAGTAGTATAGTCAGCGGCGGCACCGGGGAGCTGTTTTTT. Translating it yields CASSIVSGGTGELFF. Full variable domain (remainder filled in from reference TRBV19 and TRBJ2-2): DGGITQSPKYLFRKEGQNVTLSCEQNLNHDAMYWYRQDPGQGLRLIYYSQIVNDFQKGDIAEGYSVSREKKESFPLTVTSAQKNPTAFYLCASSIVSGGTGELFFGEGSRLTVL.

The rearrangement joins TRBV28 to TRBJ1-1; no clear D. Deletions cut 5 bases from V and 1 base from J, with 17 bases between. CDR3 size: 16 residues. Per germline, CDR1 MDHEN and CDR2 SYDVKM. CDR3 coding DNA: TGTGCCAGCAGTCGATTGGAGGAACGAAAGAACACTGAAGCTTTCTTT. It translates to CASSRLEERKNTEAFF.

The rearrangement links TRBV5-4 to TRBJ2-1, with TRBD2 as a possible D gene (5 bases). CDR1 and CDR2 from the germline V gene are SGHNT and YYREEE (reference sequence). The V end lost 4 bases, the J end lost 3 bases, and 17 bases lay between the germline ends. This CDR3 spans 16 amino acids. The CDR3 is CASSDGKLGVYNEQFF. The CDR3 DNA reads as TGTGCCAGCAGCGACGGGAAGCTAGGAGTCTACAATGAGCAGTTCTTC.

The CDR3 protein is CASSSRTGITYEQYF. Written as DNA, the CDR3 is TGTGCCAGCAGCTCACGGACAGGTATCACCTACGAGCAGTACTTC. The V and J genes are TRBV5-4 and TRBJ2-7; 7 positions match TRBD1. Germline-derived CDR1 and CDR2 are SGHNT and YYREEE (reference sequence). This CDR3 is built from 15 residues. The V segment lost 3 bases and the J segment 2 bases; nucleotides outside the gene matches: 8.

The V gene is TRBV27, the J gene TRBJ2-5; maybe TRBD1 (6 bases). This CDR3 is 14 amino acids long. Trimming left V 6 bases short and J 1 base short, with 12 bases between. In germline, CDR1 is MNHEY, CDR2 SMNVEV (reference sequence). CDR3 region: CASRRTVSQETQYF. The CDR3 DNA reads TGTGCCAGCAGAAGGACAGTAAGCCAAGAGACCCAGTACTTC.

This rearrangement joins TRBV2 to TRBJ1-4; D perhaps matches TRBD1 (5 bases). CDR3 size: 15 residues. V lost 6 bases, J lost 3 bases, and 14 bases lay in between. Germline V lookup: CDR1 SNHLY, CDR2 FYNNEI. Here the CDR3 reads CASRLTEAPNEKLFF. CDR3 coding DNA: TGTGCCAGCAGACTGACAGAGGCTCCTAATGAAAAACTGTTTTTT.

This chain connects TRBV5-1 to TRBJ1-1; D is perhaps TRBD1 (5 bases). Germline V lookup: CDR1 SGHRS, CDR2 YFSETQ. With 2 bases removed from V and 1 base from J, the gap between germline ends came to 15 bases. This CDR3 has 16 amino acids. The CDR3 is CASSFNPLGGNTEAFF. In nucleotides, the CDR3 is TGCGCCAGCAGCTTTAACCCCCTCGGGGGGAACACTGAAGCTTTCTTT.

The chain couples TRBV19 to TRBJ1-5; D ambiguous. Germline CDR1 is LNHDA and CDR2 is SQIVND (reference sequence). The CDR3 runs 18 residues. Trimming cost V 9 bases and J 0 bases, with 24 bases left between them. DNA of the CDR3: TGTGCCAGCGACCGAGTCGAGGCGGCGACTTATAGCAATCAGCCCCAGCATTTT. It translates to CASDRVEAATYSNQPQHF.

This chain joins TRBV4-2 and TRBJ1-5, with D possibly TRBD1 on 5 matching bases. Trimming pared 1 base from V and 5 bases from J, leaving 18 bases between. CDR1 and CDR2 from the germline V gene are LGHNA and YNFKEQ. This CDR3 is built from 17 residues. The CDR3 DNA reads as TGTGCCAGCAGCCAAGGTCGGTTCATCAGGGCGGATCAGCCCCAGCATTTT. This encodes CASSQGRFIRADQPQHF.

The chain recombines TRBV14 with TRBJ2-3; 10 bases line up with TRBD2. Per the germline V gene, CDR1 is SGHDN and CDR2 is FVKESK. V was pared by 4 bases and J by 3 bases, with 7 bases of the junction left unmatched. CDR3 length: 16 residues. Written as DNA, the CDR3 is TGTGCCAGCAGCCTTCAGGCTAGCGGGAGAACAGATACGCAGTATTTT. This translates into CASSLQASGRTDTQYF.

CDR3 in amino acids: CASSPGLASEQYF. The CDR3 nucleotides read TGTGCCAGCAGCCCTGGACTAGCCTCTGAGCAGTACTTC. This sequence joins TRBV7-2 and TRBJ2-7; 8 bases are a match to TRBD2. The CDR3 has 13 amino acids. The junction had 7 bases not matched to a gene; V was cut back by 5 bases and J by 7 bases. The germline V gene has CDR1 SGHTA and CDR2 FQGNSA.

The CDR3 spells CATGPVGRSTDTQYF. CDR3 DNA sequence: TGTGCCACCGGCCCCGTCGGGAGAAGCACAGATACGCAGTATTTT. The chain couples TRBV27 to TRBJ2-3; D is perhaps TRBD2 (6 bases). CDR1 and CDR2 from the germline V gene are MNHEY and SMNVEV (reference sequence). This CDR3 is 15 amino acids long. Trimming pared 10 bases from V and 0 bases from J, leaving 17 bases between.

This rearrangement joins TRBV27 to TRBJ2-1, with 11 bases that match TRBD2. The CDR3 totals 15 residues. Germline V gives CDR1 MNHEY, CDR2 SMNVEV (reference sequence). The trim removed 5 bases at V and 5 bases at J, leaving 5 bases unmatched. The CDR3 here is CASSPRLAGHNEQFF. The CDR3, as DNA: TGTGCCAGCAGTCCCCGACTAGCGGGGCACAATGAGCAGTTCTTC.

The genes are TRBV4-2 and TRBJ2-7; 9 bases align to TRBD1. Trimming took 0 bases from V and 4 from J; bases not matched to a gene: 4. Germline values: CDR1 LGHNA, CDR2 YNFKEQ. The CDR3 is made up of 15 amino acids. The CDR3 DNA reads TGTGCCAGCAGCCAAGAACAGGGGGCGAGGTACGAGCAGTACTTC. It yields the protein CASSQEQGARYEQYF.